The entry below describes one T cell receptor (beta chain). The source of the sample is a study of blood T cells in healthy people across ages. Using a J-beta primer mix together with a sample-barcoded 5' primer, a second PCR was run for roughly 6 to 12 cycles. TCRdb re-derived calls from the 5' RACE reads in MiXCR, one entry per CDR3 protein. This sample has roughly 800,000 distinct CDR3 sequences, with 53% found just once. Germline V lookup: CDR1 KGHSH, CDR2 LQKENI. There are 14 residues in the CDR3. The ends were cut back, 5 bases at V and 1 base at J, with 9 bases in the middle. V is TRBV18 and J is TRBJ1-5; D ambiguous. The TCR was taken from an elderly man in good health. The sample taken for sequencing was blood. CDR3: CASSESTSNQPQHF. In DNA form, the CDR3 reads TGTGCCAGCTCAGAATCGACGAGCAATCAGCCCCAGCATTTT.